One sample yielded the 2 T cell receptor beta chains listed below, sequenced in a study of shared clonotypes between healthy human individuals. CD8 cells regarded as naive lacked CD45RO, were positively chosen for CCR7, and omitted terminally differentiated effector memory CD45RA+ cells. TCRdb's table, derived via immunoSEQ multiplex PCR, lists solely in-frame clones and lacks some. The sample includes roughly 2,000,000 clones, around 95% seen only once; the top ten take less than 2%. Sequencing was carried out using naive CD8+ T cells from PBMCs. All receptors derive from a young man in good health. Some clones in this sample may be carry-over from other donors' samples.

The V gene is TRBV5-1, the J gene TRBJ1-2, with D possibly being TRBD1 (5 bases). The V and J ends lost 0 bases and 8 bases respectively, with 14 bases between them. The CDR3 runs to 14 residues. From germline, CDR1 is SGHRS and CDR2 YFSETQ. In DNA form, the CDR3 reads TGCGCCAGCAGCTTGGCCGGGGCAGGGCACGGCTACACCTTC. Its protein product is CASSLAGAGHGYTF.

V usage is TRBV15 and J usage is TRBJ2-3, with 15 nucleotides matching TRBD2. The length of the CDR3 is 17 residues. The germline V gene has CDR1 LNHNV and CDR2 YYDKDF (reference sequence). V trimming: 3 bases; J trimming: 3 bases; junction bases outside the gene matches: 4. The CDR3: CATSSGTSGRLTDTQYF. The CDR3 bases are TGTGCCACCAGCAGCGGGACTAGCGGGAGGTTAACAGATACGCAGTATTTT.